This T cell receptor beta chain appears in the sequencing data of a study of shared T cell receptors in the human thymus. Sequenced by immunoSEQ multiplex PCR; TCRdb stores in-frame clones only, minus some. The sample gives some 660,000 clones, approximately 89% of which show up once; roughly 0.0087% is in the top ten. Germline V CDR1 and CDR2: SGHDT, YYEEEE. The ends were cut back, 2 bases at V and 6 bases at J, with 15 bases in the middle. The CDR3 consists of 14 residues. Another study also made use of these data, one on human thymus T cells. Per that paper: Resections from corrective heart surgery supplied the thymus tissue. Repertoires sampled from thymus and blood appeared biased in V and J gene usage.

The chain is built from TRBV5-6 and TRBJ2-7, with D possibly matching TRBD1 (6 bases). The TCR comes from a boy under two years old with a congenital heart defect. The sample consisted of thymocytes. DNA of the CDR3: TGTGCCAGCAGCTTTACCCACAGGGAGACCGAGCAGTACTTC. Amino acid sequence: CASSFTHRETEQYF.